This TCR beta chain derives from a study of CDR3 diversity in severe acne. MiXCR, run by TCRdb on the PCR reads, gives a single entry per CDR3 protein. The sample has approximately 79,000 distinct CDR3 sequences; about half are singletons. Germline lookup yields CDR1 MDHEN and CDR2 SYDVKM. This CDR3 region has 16 residues. V lost 5 bases, J lost 1 base, and 10 bases stayed unmatched. This clonotype appeared many times. The chain employs TRBV28 and TRBJ1-1, with 7 bases identical to TRBD1. The TCR comes from a male donor in good health, serving as a control. The sample taken for sequencing was blood. The CDR3 reads CASSHRRRDRNTEAFF. CDR3 bases: TGTGCCAGCAGTCACCGGCGCCGGGACAGGAACACTGAAGCTTTCTTT.